The entry below describes one TCR beta chain. Antigen: not known. This entry is derived from a study of beta chain features in type 1 diabetes. Study-level points and caveats: There was a moderate but significant shortening of TCRB CDR3s in all four CD4+ subsets of Type 1 diabetes patients. Any HLA effect on TCRB rearrangement was left unresolved by small sub-analyses.

Expressed TCRB transcripts were sequenced, since all the RNA that had been isolated was reverse transcribed. Produced via immunoSEQ multiplex PCR; TCRdb's table is partial and in-frame only. This table holds over 15,000 clones, roughly 56% found once. Germline CDR1 is ENHRY and CDR2 is SYGVKD. CDR3 size: 13 residues. V gave up 3 bases and J gave up 6 bases, with 8 bases separating them. The V call is TRBV10-3, the J call TRBJ1-4; D gene uncertain. The sample comprised stem cell memory CD4+ T cells from blood. The sequence was collected from a woman younger than 30 in good health. CDR3 loop: CAISDMTYEKLFF. The CDR3 DNA is TGTGCCATCAGTGACATGACTTATGAAAAACTGTTTTTT.